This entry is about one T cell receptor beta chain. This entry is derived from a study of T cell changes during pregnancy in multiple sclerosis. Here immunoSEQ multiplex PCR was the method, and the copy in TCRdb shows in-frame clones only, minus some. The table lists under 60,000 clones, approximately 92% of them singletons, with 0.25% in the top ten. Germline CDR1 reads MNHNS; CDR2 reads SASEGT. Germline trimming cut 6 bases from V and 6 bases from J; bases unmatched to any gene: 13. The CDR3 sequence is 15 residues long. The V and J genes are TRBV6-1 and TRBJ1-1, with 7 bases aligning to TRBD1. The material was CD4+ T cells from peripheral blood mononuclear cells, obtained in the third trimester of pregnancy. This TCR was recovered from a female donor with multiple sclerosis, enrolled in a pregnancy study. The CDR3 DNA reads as TGTGCCAGCAGCCAACAGGACAGGACGGGGTCTGAAGCTTTCTTT. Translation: CASSQQDRTGSEAFF.